This record concerns one T cell receptor beta chain sequence. Its matching antigen is unknown. This record belongs to a study of CD8+CD57+ T cells in acquired aplastic anemia. General study findings and limits: Patients versus controls showed no significant CD8+ Simpson's diversity difference.

Genomic DNA, serving as template, underwent TCR beta VDJ and CDR3 profiling. TCRdb passed the reads through MiXCR, listing each CDR3 protein once. The table records about 180,000 distinct CDR3 sequences, roughly 63% of them present only once. Germline trimming cut 1 base from V and 13 bases from J; bases unmatched to any gene: 3. The germline V gene has CDR1 SNHLY and CDR2 FYNNEI. This CDR3 has 11 residues. Previously, flow cytometry had revealed CD8+CD57+ cell expansion in the patients chosen for sequencing. The source is a human donor with aplastic anemia. The sequencing input was sorted CD4+, CD8+, or CD8+CD57+ T cells (not recorded which) from PBMCs. J is TRBJ1-2 and V is TRBV2; 7 bases align to TRBD1. CDR3 residues: CASSEGTGITF. The CDR3 coding sequence is TGTGCCAGCAGTGAAGGGACAGGCATCACCTTC.